The 10 T cell receptor beta chains below all came from one sample that was sequenced in a study of long-term antiretroviral therapy in people with HIV. Samples were assayed with immunoSEQ v3.0 at survey level. Some clones are missing from TCRdb's copy, which holds only in-frame ones; the method was immunoSEQ multiplex PCR. Among 24,000 or so clones listed, roughly 85% were seen once. This specimen was unsorted PBMCs, taken 1.2 years after starting antiretroviral therapy. The receptors stem from a woman in her thirties or forties with HIV.

The V and J genes are TRBV2 and TRBJ1-3; 10 nucleotides align to TRBD1. V gave up 6 bases and J gave up 2 bases; unmatched junction bases: 4. The CDR3 covers 15 residues. Germline CDR1 and CDR2: SNHLY and FYNNEI. The CDR3 sequence: CASRVGTGAGNTIYF. The DNA for the CDR3 is TGTGCCAGCAGAGTCGGGACAGGGGCTGGAAACACCATATATTTT.

The genes are TRBV13 and TRBJ2-1, with D tentatively TRBD1 (6 bases). Looked up from germline, CDR1 is PRHDT and CDR2 is FYEKMQ (reference sequence). The CDR3 consists of 12 residues. Trimming removed 5 bases at V and 10 bases at J, with 12 bases between. This CDR3 reads CASSQTGTEQFF. CDR3 DNA: TGTGCCAGCAGCCAAACTGGGACAGAGCAGTTCTTC.

The J gene is TRBJ2-2, the V gene TRBV29-1; D is uncertain. The germline V and J ends were trimmed by 2 bases and 2 bases, with 6 bases remaining between them. This CDR3 is 13 amino acids long. Germline V gives CDR1 SQVTM, CDR2 ANQGSEA. CDR3 amino acids: CSVEPPNTGELFF. The CDR3 coding sequence is TGCAGCGTTGAACCCCCCAACACCGGGGAGCTGTTTTTT.

This chain connects TRBV4-3 to TRBJ1-2, with D unclear. The germline V gene has CDR1 LGHNA and CDR2 YSLEER. The ends were cut back, 4 bases at V and 5 bases at J, with 17 bases in the middle. The CDR3 has 15 amino acids. CDR3 sequence reads: CASSPVWAGGYGYTF. For the CDR3, the DNA is TGCGCCAGCAGCCCGGTATGGGCCGGCGGGTATGGCTACACCTTC.

The chain uses TRBV30 and TRBJ1-3; TRBD1 aligns across 7 bases. The CDR3 sequence is 14 residues long. Germline loops: CDR1 GTSNPN, CDR2 SVGIG (reference sequence). The ends lost 0 bases at V and 6 bases at J; junction bases unmatched: 5. This CDR3 is CAWSVGQRINTIYF. The CDR3 bases are TGTGCCTGGAGTGTGGGACAGCGAATAAACACCATATATTTT.

A few counts support this clone. The genes are TRBV5-1 and TRBJ2-7, with 7 bases aligning to TRBD1. V lost 3 bases and J lost 0; bases outside the gene matches: 0. Germline CDR1 reads SGHRS; CDR2 reads YFSETQ. CDR3 length: 13 amino acids. CDR3 protein: CASSWDSSYEQYF. The DNA for the CDR3 is TGCGCCAGCAGCTGGGACAGCTCCTACGAGCAGTACTTC.

The chain has TRBV4-2 and TRBJ2-7; no clear D. Trimming left V 5 bases short and J 2 bases short, with 13 bases between. The CDR3 contains 14 residues. Germline CDR1 is LGHNA and CDR2 is YNFKEQ. In DNA form, the CDR3 reads TGTGCCAGCAGCTTGGGAAGCCGCCCCTACGAGCAGTACTTC. Amino acids: CASSLGSRPYEQYF.

J is TRBJ1-1 and V is TRBV5-4, with 8 bases fitting TRBD1. The CDR3 sequence is 15 residues long. After removal of 3 bases from V and 6 bases from J, the junction contained 10 bases not matched to a gene. From germline, CDR1 is SGHNT and CDR2 YYREEE (reference sequence). The CDR3 loop reads CASSSRQGRSAEAFF. The CDR3 nucleotides are TGTGCCAGCAGCTCGCGACAGGGGCGTTCCGCTGAAGCTTTCTTT.

The gene calls are TRBV30 and TRBJ2-7; 11 positions agree with TRBD2. Germline CDR1 GTSNPN, CDR2 SVGIG (reference sequence). This CDR3 spans 15 amino acids. The V gene end was trimmed by 1 base and the J gene end by 2 bases; junction bases not matched to a gene: 4. CDR3 bases: TGTGCCTGGAGTGCCACTAGCGGGGGTCCCTACGAGCAGTACTTC. Its protein is CAWSATSGGPYEQYF.

V usage is TRBV7-8 and J usage is TRBJ2-7, with 8 bases fitting TRBD2. The CDR3 has 15 residues. V lost 8 bases and J lost 4; bases outside the gene matches: 13. Germline loops: CDR1 SGHVS, CDR2 FQNEAQ. The CDR3 sequence: CASRVRELAVYEQYF. The CDR3 DNA follows: TGTGCCAGCCGAGTGCGTGAACTAGCGGTTTACGAGCAGTACTTC. Full variable domain (outside the CDR3, taken from reference TRBV7-8 and TRBJ2-7): GAGVSQSPRYKVAKRGQDVALRCDPISGHVSLFWYQQALGQGPEFLTYFQNEAQLDKSGLPSDRFFAERPEGSVSTLKIQRTQQEDSAVYLCASRVRELAVYEQYFGPGTRLTVT.